This TCR beta chain was observed in a study of CD8 T cells in ankylosing spondylitis. This clonotype has a count of ten or more. What it recognizes is unknown. Preparation of TCR beta libraries was done by quantitative 5'-RACE with molecular barcodes. TCRdb analysed the 5' RACE reads with MiXCR anew, one entry per CDR3 protein. The table includes hundreds of thousands of distinct CDR3 sequences, about 10% detected once. The CDR3 totals 15 residues. V trimming: 0 bases; J trimming: 2 bases; junction bases outside the gene matches: 0. From germline, CDR1 is MNHEY and CDR2 SVGAGI. Study results and limitations: In ankylosing spondylitis blood, a motif of eight highly homologous TCR beta variants appeared characteristic. It was reported that disease-linked clones were significantly enriched in matched ankylosing spondylitis synovial fluid. Within peripheral blood, clones linked to disease were CD8+ and relatively rare. Several of the motif variants were reported before in synovial fluid and blood from reactive arthritis.

J is TRBJ1-2 and V is TRBV6-5, with 10 bases matching TRBD1. Sequencing input: blood, either unsorted or a sorted T cell fraction (not recorded which). This TCR was recovered from a male donor with ankylosing spondylitis. The CDR3 DNA follows: TGTGCCAGCAGTTACTCGGGACAGGGGAACTATGGCTACACCTTC. Its protein product is CASSYSGQGNYGYTF.